The TCR beta chain under discussion was sequenced for a study of blood T cell repertoires in COVID-19. Germline V CDR1 and CDR2: KGHDR, SFDVKD. Trimming cost V 4 bases and J 3 bases, with 11 bases left between them. The CDR3 spans 14 residues. This table comes from immunoSEQ multiplex PCR, and its TCRdb copy is limited to in-frame clones, with some not included. The data show a few hundred thousand clones, roughly 80% seen once. The receptor was isolated from a man aged 40-49 years who had been exposed to COVID-19. The chain links TRBV24-1 to TRBJ1-2, with D maybe TRBD1 (6 bases). The sample taken for sequencing was PBMCs or T cells enriched from blood (not recorded which). The CDR3 here is CATSDPQGDYGYTF. The CDR3 coding sequence is TGTGCCACCAGTGACCCACAGGGTGACTATGGCTACACCTTC.